Listed below are T cell receptor beta chains from one sample, sequenced in a study of T cells in Graves' hyperthyroidism and ophthalmopathy. A single record per CDR3 protein comes from TCRdb applying MiXCR to the multiplex PCR reads. Of about 250,000 distinct CDR3 sequences listed, 12% to 15% are singletons. Sequencing was carried out using blood. The receptor source for this set is a woman between 50 and 59 years old with Graves' hyperthyroidism that later progressed to Graves' ophthalmopathy. Both conserved end residues are part of each CDR3. The D gene is left open where the match is weak. Expanded clones are given a class, and other clones once, few, many or no size at all.

D | J | V | size | CDR3 | DNA
- | TRBJ2-7 | TRBV4-2 | few | CASRQDKFSIYEQYF | TGTGCCAGCAGGCAAGATAAATTTAGCATCTACGAGCAGTACTTC
TRBD1 | TRBJ1-6 | TRBV2 | many | CASSHRPGQSDSPLHF | TGTGCCAGCAGTCACCGGCCGGGACAGTCGGATTCACCCCTCCACTTT
TRBD1 | TRBJ1-4 | TRBV2 | - | CASLRQGASEKLFF | TGTGCCAGCCTTCGACAGGGGGCCAGTGAAAAACTGTTTTTT
- | TRBJ1-1 | TRBV28 | many | CASSPFENTEAFF | TGTGCCAGCAGTCCCTTTGAGAACACTGAAGCTTTCTTT
- | TRBJ2-5 | TRBV10-1 | many | CASSPEDSQETQYF | TGCGCCAGCAGTCCGGAGGACAGCCAAGAGACCCAGTACTTC
TRBD2 | TRBJ2-2 | TRBV3-1 | - | CASSQVGGRSGAGELFF | TGTGCCAGCAGCCAAGTGGGGGGGAGGAGTGGAGCCGGGGAGCTGTTTTTT
- | TRBJ1-1 | TRBV11-2 | many | CASSLPQGMNTEAFF | TGTGCCAGCAGTCTTCCACAGGGAATGAACACTGAAGCTTTCTTT
- | TRBJ2-4 | TRBV6-1 | - | CASLGGLTKNIQYF | TGTGCCAGCTTGGGGGGGCTTACCAAAAACATTCAGTACTTC
TRBD2 | TRBJ2-1 | TRBV6-2/TRBV6-3 | many | CASMRAGGNEQFF | TGTGCCAGCATGAGAGCGGGAGGCAATGAGCAGTTCTTC
- | TRBJ1-5 | TRBV20-1 | many | CSAHRAGDNQPQHF | TGCAGTGCCCACCGGGCGGGGGACAATCAGCCCCAGCATTTT
- | TRBJ2-3 | TRBV7-2 | - | CASSLSGSAYTDTQYF | TGTGCCAGCAGCTTGTCTGGCAGCGCCTACACAGATACGCAGTATTTT
- | TRBJ1-5 | TRBV27 | many | CASSLSGTPRGQPQHF | TGTGCCAGCAGTTTATCAGGCACTCCTCGTGGTCAGCCCCAGCATTTT
TRBD1 | TRBJ1-2 | TRBV6-1 | - | CASSPHSDRGTYGYTF | TGTGCCAGCAGTCCGCACTCGGACAGGGGGACCTATGGCTACACCTTC
- | TRBJ1-2 | TRBV28 | many | CASSLKANYGYTF | TGTGCCAGCAGTTTGAAGGCTAACTATGGCTACACCTTC
- | TRBJ2-5 | TRBV11-2 | many | CASSLLGGSQETQYF | TGTGCCAGCAGCTTACTGGGAGGAAGCCAAGAGACCCAGTACTTC
- | TRBJ1-2 | TRBV19 | - | CASSTGMGYYGYTF | TGTGCCAGTAGTACAGGGATGGGTTACTATGGCTACACCTTC
- | TRBJ1-1 | TRBV20-1 | - | CSAVKGDTEAFF | TGCAGTGCCGTTAAGGGGGATACTGAAGCTTTCTTT
- | TRBJ1-1 | TRBV28 | many | CASTREDTEAFF | TGTGCCAGCACCCGAGAGGACACTGAAGCTTTCTTT
- | TRBJ1-3 | TRBV2 | few | CAGFTKAASYLSSGNTIYF | TGTGCCGGTTTTACGAAGGCGGCTTCCTACCTCTCCTCTGGAAACACCATATATTTT
TRBD1 | TRBJ2-3 | TRBV28 | many | CASSSGTGASTDTQYF | TGTGCCAGCAGCTCCGGGACAGGGGCGAGCACAGATACGCAGTATTTT
TRBD2 | TRBJ2-1 | TRBV20-1 | - | CSASRILAGGPSSYNEQFF | TGCAGTGCTAGCCGAATTCTAGCGGGAGGCCCTAGCTCCTACAATGAGCAGTTCTTC
TRBD2 | TRBJ2-7 | TRBV14 | - | CASSPRLAGAYEQYF | TGTGCCAGCAGTCCTAGACTAGCGGGTGCCTACGAGCAGTACTTC
- | TRBJ2-7 | TRBV18 | many | CASSITPSTYEQYF | TGTGCCAGCTCAATTACGCCGTCTACCTACGAGCAGTACTTC
TRBD2 | TRBJ2-5 | TRBV15 | many | CATSRGRLAGDTETQYF | TGTGCCACCAGCAGAGGGCGACTAGCGGGAGATACGGAGACCCAGTACTTC
TRBD2 | TRBJ2-3 | TRBV12-3/TRBV12-4 | many | CASSFRRERADTQYF | TGTGCCAGCAGTTTTCGGCGGGAGAGGGCAGATACGCAGTATTTT